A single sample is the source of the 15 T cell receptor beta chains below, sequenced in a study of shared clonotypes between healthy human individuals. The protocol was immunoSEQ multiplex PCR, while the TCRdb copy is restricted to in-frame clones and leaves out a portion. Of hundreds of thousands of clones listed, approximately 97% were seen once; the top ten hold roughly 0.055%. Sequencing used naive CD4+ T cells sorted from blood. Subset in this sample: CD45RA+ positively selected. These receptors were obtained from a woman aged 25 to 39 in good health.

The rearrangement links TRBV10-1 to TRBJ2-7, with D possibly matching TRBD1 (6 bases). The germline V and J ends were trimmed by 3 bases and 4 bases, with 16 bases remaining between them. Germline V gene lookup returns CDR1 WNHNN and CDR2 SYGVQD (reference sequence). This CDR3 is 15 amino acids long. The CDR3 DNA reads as TGCGCCAGCAGTGACCATGGGGGCCCCACATACGAGCAGTACTTC. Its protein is CASSDHGGPTYEQYF.

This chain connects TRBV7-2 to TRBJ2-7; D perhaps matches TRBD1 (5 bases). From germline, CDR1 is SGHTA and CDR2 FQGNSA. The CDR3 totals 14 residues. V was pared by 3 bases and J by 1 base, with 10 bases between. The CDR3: CASSLSRGSYEQYF. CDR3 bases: TGTGCCAGCAGCTTGTCAAGGGGTTCCTACGAGCAGTACTTC.

This CDR3 reads CAWSAREGATNEKLFF. The CDR3 DNA follows: TGTGCCTGGAGTGCCCGGGAAGGCGCAACTAATGAAAAACTGTTTTTT. The chain recombines TRBV30 with TRBJ1-4; D unclear. CDR1 and CDR2 from the germline V gene are GTSNPN and SVGIG (reference sequence). This CDR3 spans 16 amino acids. Trimming pared 1 base from V and 0 bases from J, leaving 12 bases between. Full variable domain (outside the CDR3, taken from reference TRBV30 and TRBJ1-4): SQTIHQWPATLVQPVGSPLSLECTVEGTSNPNLYWYRQAAGRGLQLLFYSVGIGQISSEVPQNLSASRPQDRQFILSSKKLLLSDSGFYLCAWSAREGATNEKLFFGSGTQLSVL.

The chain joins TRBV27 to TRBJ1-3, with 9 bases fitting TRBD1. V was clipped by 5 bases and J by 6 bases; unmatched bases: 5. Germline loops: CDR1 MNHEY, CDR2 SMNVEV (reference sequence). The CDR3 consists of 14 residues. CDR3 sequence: CASSPGTGTNTIYF. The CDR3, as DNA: TGTGCCAGCAGTCCCGGGACAGGGACAAACACCATATATTTT.

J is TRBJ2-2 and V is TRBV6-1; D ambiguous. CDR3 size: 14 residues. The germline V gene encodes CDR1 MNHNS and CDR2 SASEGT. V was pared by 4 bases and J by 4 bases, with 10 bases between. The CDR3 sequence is CASSVTEITGELFF. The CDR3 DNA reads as TGTGCCAGCAGTGTTACAGAGATCACCGGGGAGCTGTTTTTT.

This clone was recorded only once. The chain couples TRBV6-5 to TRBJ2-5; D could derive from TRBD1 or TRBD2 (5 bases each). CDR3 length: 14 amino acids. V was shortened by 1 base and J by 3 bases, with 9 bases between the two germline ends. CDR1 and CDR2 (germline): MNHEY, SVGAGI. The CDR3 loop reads CASSYYGTKETQYF. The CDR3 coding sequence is TGTGCCAGCAGTTACTACGGGACGAAAGAGACCCAGTACTTC.

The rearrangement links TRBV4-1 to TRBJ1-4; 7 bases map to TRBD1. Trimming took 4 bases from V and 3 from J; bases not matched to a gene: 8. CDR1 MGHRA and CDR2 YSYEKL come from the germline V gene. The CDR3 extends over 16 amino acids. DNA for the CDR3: TGCGCCAGCAGCCGGGGGACAGTCTACTCTAATGAAAAACTGTTTTTT. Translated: CASSRGTVYSNEKLFF.

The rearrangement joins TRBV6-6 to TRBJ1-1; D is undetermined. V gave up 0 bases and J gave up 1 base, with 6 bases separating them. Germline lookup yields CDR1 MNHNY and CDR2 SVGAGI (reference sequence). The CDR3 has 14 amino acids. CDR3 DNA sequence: TGTGCCAGCAGTTACTCGACAACGAACACTGAAGCTTTCTTT. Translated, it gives CASSYSTTNTEAFF.

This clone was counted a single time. CDR3 loop: CASSPSGSNNEQFF. The CDR3 DNA reads as TGTGCCAGCTCACCAAGTGGTAGTAACAATGAGCAGTTCTTC. The gene calls are TRBV18 and TRBJ2-1; unclear D gene. The CDR3 runs to 14 residues. Deletions cut 2 bases from V and 5 bases from J, with 10 bases between. Looked up from germline, CDR1 is KGHSH and CDR2 is LQKENI.

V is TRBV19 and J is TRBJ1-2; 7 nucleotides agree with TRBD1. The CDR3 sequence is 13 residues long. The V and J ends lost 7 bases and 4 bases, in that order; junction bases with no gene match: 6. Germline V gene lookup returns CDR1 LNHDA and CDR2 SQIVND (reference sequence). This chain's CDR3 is CASNSDRVYGYTF. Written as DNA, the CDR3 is TGTGCCAGTAACTCAGACAGGGTCTATGGCTACACCTTC.

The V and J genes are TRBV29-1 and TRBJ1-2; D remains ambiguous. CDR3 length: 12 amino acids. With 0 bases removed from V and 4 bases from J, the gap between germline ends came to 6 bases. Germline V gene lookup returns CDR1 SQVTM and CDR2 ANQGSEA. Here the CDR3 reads CSVEDGAYGYTF. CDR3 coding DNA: TGCAGCGTTGAAGACGGAGCCTATGGCTACACCTTC. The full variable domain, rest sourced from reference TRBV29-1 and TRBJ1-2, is SAVISQKPSRDICQRGTSLTIQCQVDSQVTMMFWYRQQPGQSLTLIATANQGSEATYESGFVIDKFPISRPNLTFSTLTVSNMSPEDSSIYLCSVEDGAYGYTFGSGTRLTVV.

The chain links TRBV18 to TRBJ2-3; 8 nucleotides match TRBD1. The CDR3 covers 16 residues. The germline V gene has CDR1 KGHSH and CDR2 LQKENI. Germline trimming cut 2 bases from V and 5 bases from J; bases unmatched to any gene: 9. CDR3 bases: TGTGCCAGCTCACCATTCGAAGGAGGGACAGGAGATACGCAGTATTTT. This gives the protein CASSPFEGGTGDTQYF.

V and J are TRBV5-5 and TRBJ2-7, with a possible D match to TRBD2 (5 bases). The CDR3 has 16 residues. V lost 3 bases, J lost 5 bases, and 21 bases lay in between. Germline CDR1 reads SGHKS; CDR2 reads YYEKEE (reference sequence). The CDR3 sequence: CASSWTARGSSDEQYF. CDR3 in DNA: TGTGCCAGCAGCTGGACGGCCCGGGGATCTTCGGACGAGCAGTACTTC.

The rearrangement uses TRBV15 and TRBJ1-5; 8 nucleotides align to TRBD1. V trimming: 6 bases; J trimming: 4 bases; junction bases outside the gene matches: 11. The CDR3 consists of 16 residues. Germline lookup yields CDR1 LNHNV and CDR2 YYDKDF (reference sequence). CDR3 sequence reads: CATSLRRDRTNQPQHF. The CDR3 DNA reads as TGTGCCACCAGTCTTCGCCGGGACAGGACGAATCAGCCCCAGCATTTT.

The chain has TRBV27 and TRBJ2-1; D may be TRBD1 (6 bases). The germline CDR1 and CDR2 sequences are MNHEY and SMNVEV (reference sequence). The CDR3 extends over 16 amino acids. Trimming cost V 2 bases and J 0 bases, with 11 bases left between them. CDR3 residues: CASSLRTGSSYNEQFF. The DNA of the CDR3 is TGTGCCAGCAGTTTAAGAACAGGGAGCTCCTACAATGAGCAGTTCTTC.